A selection of T cell receptor beta chains follows, all from one sample in a study of T cell repertoires in cytomegalovirus infection. These receptors have no identified antigens. TCRdb re-derived calls from the reads in MiXCR, one entry per CDR3 protein. The sample lists some 71,000 distinct CDR3 sequences, 28% occurring once. Sample: CD8+ T cells from cultured PBMCs, taken from culture after CMV antigen stimulation. All receptors derive from a human donor in good health (CMV status not recorded). Some clones in this sample may be carry-over from other donors' samples. Each CDR3 is given with its conserved first and last residue. The order of the fields is D gene, clone size, J gene, V gene, CDR3 protein, CDR3 DNA. A D gene is named only where the DNA matches it firmly. Where a row states a size, it is once, few, many or the class of an expanded clone; other rows omit it.

D gene: TRBD1; clone size: few; J gene: TRBJ1-6; V gene: TRBV6-2/TRBV6-3; CDR3 protein: CASSPRTGRRNSPLHF; CDR3 DNA: TGTGCCAGCAGTCCTAGGACAGGGAGAAGGAATTCACCCCTCCACTTT
D gene: -; clone size: few; J gene: TRBJ1-2; V gene: TRBV12-3/TRBV12-4; CDR3 protein: CASSGTDNYGYTF; CDR3 DNA: TGTGCCAGCAGCGGGACGGACAACTATGGCTACACCTTC
D gene: TRBD1; clone size: few; J gene: TRBJ1-6; V gene: TRBV7-6; CDR3 protein: CASSVYPGGQGVIRSLHF; CDR3 DNA: TGTGCCAGCAGCGTATACCCGGGGGGCCAGGGGGTCATAAGATCCCTCCACTTT
D gene: -; clone size: -; J gene: TRBJ2-1; V gene: TRBV11-2; CDR3 protein: CASSPSRGGAYNEQFF; CDR3 DNA: TGTGCCAGCAGCCCAAGTCGAGGGGGGGCCTACAATGAGCAGTTCTTC
D gene: -; clone size: few; J gene: TRBJ1-1; V gene: TRBV5-1; CDR3 protein: CASSLAGGNTEAFF; CDR3 DNA: TGCGCCAGCAGCTTGGCGGGGGGGAACACTGAAGCTTTCTTT
D gene: TRBD2; clone size: -; J gene: TRBJ2-3; V gene: TRBV7-8; CDR3 protein: CASSSIAGGSTDTQYF; CDR3 DNA: TGTGCCAGCAGTTCGATAGCGGGAGGGTCGACAGATACGCAGTATTTT
D gene: -; clone size: few; J gene: TRBJ1-1; V gene: TRBV27; CDR3 protein: CASSLSVNTEAFF; CDR3 DNA: TGTGCCAGCAGTTTATCCGTGAACACTGAAGCTTTCTTT
D gene: TRBD1; clone size: -; J gene: TRBJ1-5; V gene: TRBV7-3; CDR3 protein: CASSPGGGQPQHF; CDR3 DNA: TGTGCCAGCAGCCCAGGGGGAGGCCAGCCCCAGCATTTT
D gene: TRBD2; clone size: few; J gene: TRBJ2-1; V gene: TRBV7-9; CDR3 protein: CASSQRGGYEQFF; CDR3 DNA: TGTGCCAGCAGCCAGCGGGGGGGTTATGAGCAGTTCTTC
D gene: -; clone size: -; J gene: TRBJ2-5; V gene: TRBV11-3; CDR3 protein: CACSPLYGQETQYF; CDR3 DNA: TGTGCCTGCAGCCCTCTTTACGGCCAAGAGACCCAGTACTTC
D gene: -; clone size: -; J gene: TRBJ2-5; V gene: TRBV5-4; CDR3 protein: CASSRLRRDSQETQYF; CDR3 DNA: TGTGCCAGCAGCCGCCTAAGGCGGGACTCCCAAGAGACCCAGTACTTC
D gene: -; clone size: once; J gene: TRBJ2-5; V gene: TRBV6-6; CDR3 protein: CASSPAVGETQYF; CDR3 DNA: TGTGCCAGCAGCCCGGCCGTCGGGGAGACCCAGTACTTC
D gene: -; clone size: -; J gene: TRBJ2-7; V gene: TRBV27; CDR3 protein: CASSSGQNYEQYF; CDR3 DNA: TGTGCCAGCAGTTCTGGGCAAAACTACGAGCAGTACTTC
D gene: -; clone size: -; J gene: TRBJ2-7; V gene: TRBV4-2; CDR3 protein: CASSQDTDRLGYEQYF; CDR3 DNA: TGTGCCAGCAGCCAAGATACAGACAGACTGGGCTACGAGCAGTACTTC